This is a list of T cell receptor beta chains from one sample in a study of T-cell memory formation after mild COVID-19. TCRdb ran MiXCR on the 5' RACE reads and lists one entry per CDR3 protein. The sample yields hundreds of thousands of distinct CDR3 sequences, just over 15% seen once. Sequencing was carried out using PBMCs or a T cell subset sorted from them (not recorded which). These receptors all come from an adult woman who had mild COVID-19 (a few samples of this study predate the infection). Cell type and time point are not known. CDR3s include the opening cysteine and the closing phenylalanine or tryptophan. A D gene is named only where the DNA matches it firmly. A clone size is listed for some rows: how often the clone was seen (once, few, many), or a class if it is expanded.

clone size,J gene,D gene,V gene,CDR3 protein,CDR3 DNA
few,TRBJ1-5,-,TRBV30,CAWNAGEGNQPQHF,TGTGCCTGGAATGCGGGGGAGGGCAATCAGCCCCAGCATTTT
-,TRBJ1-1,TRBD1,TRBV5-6,CASSLPDRDNTEAFF,TGTGCCAGCAGCTTGCCTGACAGGGACAACACTGAAGCTTTCTTT
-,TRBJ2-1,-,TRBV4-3,CASSQGRLGYNEQFF,TGCGCCAGCAGCCAAGGGAGACTAGGATACAATGAGCAGTTCTTC
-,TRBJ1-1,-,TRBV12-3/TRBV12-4,CASIRTDSKTEAFF,TGTGCCAGCATCCGGACAGACTCTAAAACAGAAGCTTTCTTT
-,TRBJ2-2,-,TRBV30,CAWSKRGMNTGELFF,TGTGCCTGGAGTAAAAGAGGGATGAACACCGGGGAGCTGTTTTTT
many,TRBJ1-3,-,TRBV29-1,CSVGGSSGNTIYF,TGCAGCGTTGGAGGCTCCTCTGGAAACACCATATATTTT
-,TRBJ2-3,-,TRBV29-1,CSVGGTPTDTQYF,TGCAGCGTGGGCGGGACACCCACAGATACGCAGTATTTT
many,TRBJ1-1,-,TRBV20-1,CSARDRFGALRTFF,TGCAGTGCTAGAGATAGGTTCGGGGCCTTGAGAACTTTCTTT
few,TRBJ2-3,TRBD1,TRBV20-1,CSARDTPWDRGSTDTQYF,TGCAGTGCTAGAGATACCCCATGGGACAGGGGAAGCACAGATACGCAGTATTTT
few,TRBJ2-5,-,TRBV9,CASSSQTGDTGETQYF,TGTGCCAGCAGCTCACAGACAGGCGATACGGGGGAGACCCAGTACTTC
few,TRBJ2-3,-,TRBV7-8,CASSLGLWDTQYF,TGTGCCAGCAGCCTCGGACTCTGGGATACGCAGTATTTT
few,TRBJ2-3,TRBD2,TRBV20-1,CSASQTSGTDTQYF,TGCAGTGCTAGTCAAACTAGCGGCACAGATACGCAGTATTTT
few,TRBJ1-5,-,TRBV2,CASTLLPPQGNQPQHF,TGTGCCAGCACCCTTCTCCCCCCCCAGGGGAATCAGCCCCAGCATTTT
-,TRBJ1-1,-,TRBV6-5,CASRQTGFLNTEAFF,TGTGCCAGCAGACAGACAGGTTTCTTGAACACTGAAGCTTTCTTT
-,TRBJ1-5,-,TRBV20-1,CSALPRGQLNQPQHF,TGCAGTGCTCTCCCCAGGGGCCAGTTGAATCAGCCCCAGCATTTT
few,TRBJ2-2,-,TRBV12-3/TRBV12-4,CASSFLVGTQQNTGELFF,TGTGCCAGCAGTTTTCTCGTGGGGACCCAGCAGAACACCGGGGAGCTGTTTTTT
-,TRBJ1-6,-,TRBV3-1,CASSPTPTEYSPLHF,TGTGCCAGCAGCCCGACCCCCACGGAATATTCACCCCTCCACTTT
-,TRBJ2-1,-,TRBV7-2,CASSWARGEQFF,TGTGCCAGCAGCTGGGCTAGAGGTGAGCAGTTCTTC
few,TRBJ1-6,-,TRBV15,CATSRSNTDGSPLHF,TGTGCCACCAGCAGATCCAACACAGATGGTTCACCCCTCCACTTT
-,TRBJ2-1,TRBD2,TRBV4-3,CASSQELSGSVPSSYNEQFF,TGCGCCAGCAGCCAAGAGCTTAGCGGGAGCGTTCCAAGCTCCTACAATGAGCAGTTCTTC
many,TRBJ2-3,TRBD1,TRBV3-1,CASSLRTTGHTQYF,TGTGCCAGCAGCCTTCGCACGACAGGGCATACGCAGTATTTT
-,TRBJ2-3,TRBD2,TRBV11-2,CASSSPGLAGDSTDTQYF,TGTGCCAGCAGCTCGCCGGGACTAGCGGGAGATAGCACAGATACGCAGTATTTT
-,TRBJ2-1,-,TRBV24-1,CATSVLDNPEQFF,TGTGCCACCAGTGTTCTAGACAACCCAGAGCAGTTCTTC
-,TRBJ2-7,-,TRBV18,CASSLADSYEQYF,TGTGCCAGCTCACTCGCAGATTCCTACGAGCAGTACTTC
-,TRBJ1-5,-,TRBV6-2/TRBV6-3,CASSYAPGPAGQPQHF,TGTGCCAGCAGTTACGCCCCGGGCCCAGCGGGTCAGCCCCAGCATTTT
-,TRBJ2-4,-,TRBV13,CASSLIAGQAKNIQYF,TGTGCCAGCAGCCTTATAGCGGGACAGGCCAAAAACATTCAGTACTTC
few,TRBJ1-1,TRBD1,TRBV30,CAWKQGEITEAFF,TGTGCCTGGAAGCAGGGGGAAATCACTGAAGCTTTCTTT
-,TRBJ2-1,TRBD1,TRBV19,CASSISYTGQGYNEQFF,TGTGCCAGTAGTATCTCGTATACGGGACAGGGCTACAATGAGCAGTTCTTC
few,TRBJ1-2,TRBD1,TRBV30,CAWSKRDRGTYGYTF,TGTGCCTGGAGTAAGAGGGACAGGGGGACCTATGGCTACACCTTC
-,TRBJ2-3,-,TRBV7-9,CASSPRSKSTDTQYF,TGTGCCAGCAGCCCGAGGAGCAAGAGCACAGATACGCAGTATTTT
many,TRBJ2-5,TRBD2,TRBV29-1,CGHTRREGETQYF,TGCGGGCATACTCGTAGGGAGGGAGAGACCCAGTACTTC
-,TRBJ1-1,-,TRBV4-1,CASSQDWERPNTEAFF,TGCGCCAGCAGCCAAGATTGGGAGCGCCCGAACACTGAAGCTTTCTTT
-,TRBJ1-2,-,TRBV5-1,CASSEGWYGYTF,TGCGCCAGCAGCGAGGGTTGGTATGGCTACACCTTC
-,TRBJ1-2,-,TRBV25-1,CASSESGYRAGYTF,TGTGCCAGCAGTGAATCTGGCTACAGGGCTGGCTACACCTTC
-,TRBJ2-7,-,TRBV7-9,CASSSWEGAGDQYF,TGTGCCAGCAGCTCTTGGGAGGGGGCTGGCGACCAGTACTTC
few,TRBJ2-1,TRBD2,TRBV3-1,CASSQRLAGYEQFF,TGTGCCAGCAGCCAGAGACTAGCGGGGTATGAGCAGTTCTTC
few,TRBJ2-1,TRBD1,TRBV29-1,CSVDGFEGAFNEQFF,TGCAGCGTTGATGGGTTCGAGGGGGCCTTCAATGAGCAGTTCTTC
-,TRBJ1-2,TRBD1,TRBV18,CASSSLEQGAYGYTF,TGTGCCAGCTCATCGCTAGAGCAGGGGGCCTATGGCTACACCTTC
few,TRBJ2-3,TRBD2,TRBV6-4,CASSGVSGGTDTQYF,TGTGCCAGCAGTGGAGTTAGCGGGGGCACAGATACGCAGTATTTT
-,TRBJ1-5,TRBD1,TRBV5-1,CASSLQGFGSQPQHF,TGCGCCAGCAGCCTACAGGGGTTTGGGAGTCAGCCCCAGCATTTT
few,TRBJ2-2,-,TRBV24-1,CATSIAGTSTGELFF,TGTGCCACCAGTATTGCAGGAACCTCCACCGGGGAGCTGTTTTTT